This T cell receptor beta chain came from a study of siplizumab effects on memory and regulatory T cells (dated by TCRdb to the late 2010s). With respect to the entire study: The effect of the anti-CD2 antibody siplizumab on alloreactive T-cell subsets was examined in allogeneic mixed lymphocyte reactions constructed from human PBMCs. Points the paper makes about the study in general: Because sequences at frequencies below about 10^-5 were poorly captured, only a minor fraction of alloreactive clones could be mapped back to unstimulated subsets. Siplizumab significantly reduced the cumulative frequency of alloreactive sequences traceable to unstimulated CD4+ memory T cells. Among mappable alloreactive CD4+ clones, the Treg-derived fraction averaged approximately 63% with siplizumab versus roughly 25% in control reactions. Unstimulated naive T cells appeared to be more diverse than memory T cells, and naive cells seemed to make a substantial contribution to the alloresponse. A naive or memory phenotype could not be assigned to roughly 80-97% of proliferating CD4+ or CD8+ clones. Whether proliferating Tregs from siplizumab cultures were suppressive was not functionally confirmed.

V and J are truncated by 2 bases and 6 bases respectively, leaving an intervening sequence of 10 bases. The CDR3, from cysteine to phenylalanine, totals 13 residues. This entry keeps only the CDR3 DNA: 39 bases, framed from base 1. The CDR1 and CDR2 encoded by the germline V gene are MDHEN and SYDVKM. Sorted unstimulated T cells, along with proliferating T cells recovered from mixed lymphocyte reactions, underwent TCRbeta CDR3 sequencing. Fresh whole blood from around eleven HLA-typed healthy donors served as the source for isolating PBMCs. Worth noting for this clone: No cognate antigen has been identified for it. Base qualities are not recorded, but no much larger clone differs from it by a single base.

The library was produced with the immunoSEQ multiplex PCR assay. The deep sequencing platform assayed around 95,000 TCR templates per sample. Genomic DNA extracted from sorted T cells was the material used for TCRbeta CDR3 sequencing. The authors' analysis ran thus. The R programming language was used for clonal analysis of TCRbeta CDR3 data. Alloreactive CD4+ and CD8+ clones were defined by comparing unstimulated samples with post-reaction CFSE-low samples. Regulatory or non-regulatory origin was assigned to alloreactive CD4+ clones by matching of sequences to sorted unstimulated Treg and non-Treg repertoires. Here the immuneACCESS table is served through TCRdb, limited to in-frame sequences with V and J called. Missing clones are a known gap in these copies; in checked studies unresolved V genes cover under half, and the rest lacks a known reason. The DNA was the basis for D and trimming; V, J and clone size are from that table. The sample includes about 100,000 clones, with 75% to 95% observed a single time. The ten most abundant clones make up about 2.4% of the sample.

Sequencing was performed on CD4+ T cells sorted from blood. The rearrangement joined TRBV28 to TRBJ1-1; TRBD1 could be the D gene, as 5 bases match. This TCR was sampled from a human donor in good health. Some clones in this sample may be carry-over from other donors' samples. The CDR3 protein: CASSLEVGAEAFF. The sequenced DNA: TGTGCCAGCAGTTTAGAAGTGGGGGCTGAAGCTTTCTTT.